This T cell receptor beta chain derives from a study of T cell repertoires in cytomegalovirus infection. Germline V CDR1 and CDR2: MNHEY, SMNVEV (reference sequence). Trimming took off 8 bases at V and 5 bases at J, with 15 bases between the two ends. This CDR3 has 13 residues. TCRdb independently ran MiXCR on the reads; one entry per CDR3 protein. The sample contains approximately 250,000 distinct CDR3 sequences, 6.5% of which appear only once. The sample holds one count of this clonotype. This may be a read error, as it is one base from a much larger clone. The chain couples TRBV27 to TRBJ1-2, with TRBD1 as a possible D gene (5 bases). This clonotype originated in a human donor in good health (CMV status not recorded). Some clones in this sample may be carry-over from other donors' samples. The source material was PBMCs. The CDR3 loop is CASGEQVSYGYTF. CDR3 in DNA: TGTGCCAGCGGTGAACAGGTTTCATATGGCTACACCTTC.